This T cell receptor beta chain was documented in a study of shared clonotypes between healthy human individuals. The CDR3 consists of 16 residues. Deletions cut 2 bases from V and 1 base from J, with 15 bases between. Germline loops: CDR1 SSHAT, CDR2 FNYEAQ (reference sequence). The table came from immunoSEQ multiplex PCR; TCRdb's copy has only in-frame clones and leaves some out. The sample carries 1.6 million or so clones, approximately 98.5% recorded once. This chain uses TRBV7-7 with TRBJ2-7, with D possibly matching TRBD1 (6 bases). Source material: naive CD4+ T cells sorted from blood. Subset described: CD45RA+ positively selected. The origin of this receptor is a man between 25 and 39 years old in good health. The DNA of the CDR3 is TGTGCCAGCAGCTTAAGCGGCCCAGGACAGTCCTACGAGCAGTACTTC. Encoded protein: CASSLSGPGQSYEQYF.